This entry lists 29 T cell receptor beta chains sequenced from one sample in a study of cytomegalovirus exposure and HLA in healthy donors. Use of 60 Vbeta and 13 Jbeta primers characterized the PCR. The method was immunoSEQ multiplex PCR; TCRdb's version includes in-frame clones alone and lacks a portion of them. The table includes 200,000 or so clones, over 60% detected once. The sequenced material came from PBMCs. The source of these receptors is a man between 18 and 35 years old in good health and CMV-seronegative.

This clone was observed a few times. This CDR3 is also generated by other DNA sequences in the sample. The DNA of the CDR3 is TGCGCCAGCAGTGAGTCTAAAGGCGGAACAGATACGCAGTATTTT. Translation gives CASSESKGGTDTQYF. The chain carries TRBV10-1 and TRBJ2-3; D gene ambiguous. This CDR3 spans 15 amino acids. In germline, CDR1 is WNHNN, CDR2 SYGVQD (reference sequence). The V gene lost 0 bases and the J gene lost 3 bases, with 10 bases spanning the gap.

By its share, this clone is medium-sized (0.01 to 0.1%). The chain uses TRBV2 and TRBJ1-1; a possible D gene is TRBD1 (6 bases). CDR3 size: 14 residues. The ends were cut back, 3 bases at V and 4 bases at J, with 12 bases in the middle. Per germline, CDR1 SNHLY and CDR2 FYNNEI. In DNA, the CDR3 is TGTGCCAGCAGTGAGATGTCCAGGGGCACTGAAGCTTTCTTT. Its protein product is CASSEMSRGTEAFF.

This clone occurred once. The CDR3 DNA sequence: TGTGCCAGCAGCCAATCTGGGACTAGCATGTTCTTC. Its translation: CASSQSGTSMFF. The rearrangement joins TRBV14 to TRBJ2-1, with 9 nucleotides matching TRBD2. Germline V gives CDR1 SGHDN, CDR2 FVKESK. The CDR3 is 12 residues long. V shed 2 bases and J 15 bases; nucleotides not matched to a gene: 5.

This chain joins TRBV14 and TRBJ2-6; D is uncertain. The CDR3 spans 15 residues. Germline CDR1 and CDR2: SGHDN and FVKESK. V was clipped by 4 bases and J by 0 bases, with 7 bases between them. The DNA of the CDR3 is TGTGCCAGCAGCCCAGATTACTCTGGGGCCAACGTCCTGACTTTC. The encoded protein is CASSPDYSGANVLTF.

This clone has just a few counts. The V gene is TRBV2, the J gene TRBJ1-1, with a weak D call TRBD1 (5 bases). Looked up from germline, CDR1 is SNHLY and CDR2 is FYNNEI. The V and J ends lost 10 bases and 1 base respectively, with 13 bases between them. The CDR3 consists of 13 residues. The CDR3: CATSGRGNTEAFF. Here the CDR3 DNA reads TGTGCCACCTCAGGGCGGGGGAACACTGAAGCTTTCTTT.

The V and J genes are TRBV15 and TRBJ1-5; possibly TRBD1 for D (5 bases). With 0 bases removed from V and 6 bases from J, the gap between germline ends came to 9 bases. This CDR3 is built from 14 residues. The germline gives CDR1 LNHNV, CDR2 YYDKDF (reference sequence). This chain's CDR3 is CATSREDISQPQHF. The CDR3 region has the DNA TGTGCCACCAGCAGAGAGGACATTAGTCAGCCCCAGCATTTT.

This clone was seen just once. The chain combines TRBV7-2 with TRBJ1-5, with no clear D. This CDR3 has 12 amino acids. Germline lookup yields CDR1 SGHTA and CDR2 FQGNSA. Between the trimmed V and J ends, which lost 4 bases and 4 bases, there was a span of 5 bases. The CDR3: CASSSRNQPQHF. CDR3 nucleotide sequence: TGTGCCAGCAGCTCCCGTAATCAGCCCCAGCATTTT. Using reference TRBV7-2 and TRBJ1-5 for the parts outside the CDR3, the full variable domain is GAGVSQSPSNKVTEKGKDVELRCDPISGHTALYWYRQSLGQGLEFLIYFQGNSAPDKSGLPSDRFSAERTGGSVSTLTIQRTQQEDSAVYLCASSSRNQPQHFGDGTRLSIL.

This chain uses TRBV6-5 with TRBJ2-1; weak D call: TRBD2 (6 bases). The germline V gene has CDR1 MNHEY and CDR2 SVGAGI. V was clipped by 7 bases and J by 6 bases, with 16 bases between them. This CDR3 spans 14 amino acids. DNA for the CDR3: TGTGCCAGCAACCCCAGGGCGGGGAGCAATGAGCAGTTCTTC. This encodes CASNPRAGSNEQFF.

The gene calls are TRBV4-1 and TRBJ2-2; 7 nucleotides line up with TRBD2. V lost 1 base to trimming and J lost 5 bases; unmatched junction nucleotides: 4. The CDR3 is made up of 15 amino acids. In germline, CDR1 is MGHRA, CDR2 YSYEKL. As DNA, the CDR3 is TGCGCCAGCAGCCAAGTTGGGGGGGGGACCGGGGAGCTGTTTTTT. Translation: CASSQVGGGTGELFF.

The CDR3 sequence: CASSPFSAEQFF. For the CDR3, the DNA is TGTGCCAGCAGCCCCTTTAGTGCGGAGCAGTTCTTC. The rearrangement joins TRBV2 to TRBJ2-1; D uncertain. The CDR3 spans 12 residues. Germline loops: CDR1 SNHLY, CDR2 FYNNEI. The V and J ends lost 6 bases and 10 bases respectively, with 13 bases between them.

V is TRBV4-1 and J is TRBJ1-1; 7 bases are a match to TRBD1. With 3 bases clipped from V and 4 bases from J, the junction kept 8 bases outside the gene matches. CDR1 MGHRA and CDR2 YSYEKL come from the germline V gene. The CDR3 extends over 15 amino acids. In nucleotides, the CDR3 is TGCGCCAGCAGCCACTCAGAACGGACAGGCACTGAAGCTTTCTTT. Its translation is CASSHSERTGTEAFF.

The chain recombines TRBV25-1 with TRBJ1-1; no clear D. CDR3 length equals 12 residues. CDR1 is MGHDK, CDR2 SYGVNS, per germline. Trimming took 4 bases from V and 7 from J, leaving 10 bases between them. DNA for the CDR3: TGTGCCAGCAGTGCTGGGAGTAATGAAGCTTTCTTT. Translated: CASSAGSNEAFF. The full variable domain, completed using reference TRBV25-1 and TRBJ1-1, is EADIYQTPRYLVIGTGKKITLECSQTMGHDKMYWYQQDPGMELHLIHYSYGVNSTEKGDLSSESTVSRIRTEHFPLTLESARPSHTSQYLCASSAGSNEAFFGQGTRLTVV.

This rearrangement joins TRBV5-1 to TRBJ1-5; D ambiguous. This CDR3 comprises 15 residues. The germline gives CDR1 SGHRS, CDR2 YFSETQ. The V end lost 0 bases, the J end lost 6 bases, and 13 bases lay between the germline ends. The chain's CDR3 is CASSLGVSGFQPQHF. The CDR3, as DNA: TGCGCCAGCAGCTTGGGCGTATCGGGGTTTCAGCCCCAGCATTTT.

J is TRBJ2-1 and V is TRBV5-1, with D possibly TRBD2 on 5 matching bases. The V and J ends lost 5 bases and 4 bases respectively, with 16 bases between them. This CDR3 is 15 amino acids long. Germline V gene lookup returns CDR1 SGHRS and CDR2 YFSETQ. In DNA form, the CDR3 reads TGCGCCAGCAGGCCCGAGGGCATGAGTTACAATGAGCAGTTCTTC. Encoded protein: CASRPEGMSYNEQFF.

CDR3 sequence: CASSQERLANNEQFF. CDR3 DNA: TGTGCCAGCAGCCAAGAACGCCTAGCGAACAATGAGCAGTTCTTC. This rearrangement joins TRBV4-2 to TRBJ2-1, with D possibly being TRBD2 (6 bases). Trimming stripped 0 bases from V and 5 bases from J, with 11 bases between. The CDR3 has 15 amino acids. Germline CDR1 reads LGHNA; CDR2 reads YNFKEQ.

The gene calls are TRBV18 and TRBJ2-5, with D maybe TRBD1 (6 bases). The CDR3 is 16 amino acids. V lost 0 bases and J lost 2, with 13 bases in between. Germline-derived CDR1 and CDR2 are KGHSH and LQKENI. CDR3 sequence (DNA): TGTGCCAGCTCACCACCCACAGGGTGGCGGCAAGAGACCCAGTACTTC. Translation gives CASSPPTGWRQETQYF.

The rearrangement uses TRBV7-9 and TRBJ2-3, with D uncertain. V shed 4 bases and J shed 3 bases, with 2 bases lying between them. The CDR3 length is 11 residues. In germline, CDR1 is SEHNR, CDR2 FQNEAQ (reference sequence). The CDR3, as DNA: TGTGCCAGCAGCTCGACAGATACGCAGTATTTT. Amino acids: CASSSTDTQYF.

The V and J genes are TRBV11-2 and TRBJ2-1; TRBD2 agrees at 10 bases. This CDR3 comprises 16 residues. The V segment lost 1 base and the J segment 3 bases; nucleotides outside the gene matches: 3. Per germline, CDR1 SGHAT and CDR2 FQNNGV. The CDR3 region has the DNA TGTGCCAGCAGCTTAGTAGCGGGAGGAATCTACAATGAGCAGTTCTTC. This sequence encodes CASSLVAGGIYNEQFF.

This chain joins TRBV7-3 and TRBJ2-7; 10 bases are shared with TRBD1. Germline CDR1 SGHTA, CDR2 FQGTGA. The ends lost 0 bases at V and 6 bases at J; junction bases unmatched: 5. The CDR3 length is 15 residues. The CDR3, as DNA: TGTGCCAGCAGCTTAACGCCGGGACAGGGGCGCGAGCAGTACTTC. This gives the protein CASSLTPGQGREQYF.

A remark on this clone: Additional DNA sequences in this sample encode the identical CDR3. The chain recombines TRBV28 with TRBJ1-2; 7 positions agree with TRBD1. The CDR3 consists of 13 residues. After removal of 3 bases from V and 7 bases from J, the junction contained 5 bases not matched to a gene. The germline gives CDR1 MDHEN, CDR2 SYDVKM. CDR3 region: CASSLYRGGGYTF. CDR3 coding DNA: TGTGCCAGCAGTTTGTACAGGGGTGGTGGCTACACCTTC.

The V gene is TRBV19, the J gene TRBJ2-1, with 15 bases identical to TRBD2. Germline V CDR1 and CDR2: LNHDA, SQIVND (reference sequence). The CDR3 has 14 amino acids. Unmatched junction bases numbered 4, after V lost 6 bases and J lost 10 bases. The CDR3 coding sequence is TGTGCCAGTAGCCCGGGACTAGCGGGAGGAGAGCAGTTCTTC. Translation gives CASSPGLAGGEQFF. Looking up the rest from reference TRBV19 and TRBJ2-1 gives the full variable domain: DGGITQSPKYLFRKEGQNVTLSCEQNLNHDAMYWYRQDPGQGLRLIYYSQIVNDFQKGDIAEGYSVSREKKESFPLTVTSAQKNPTAFYLCASSPGLAGGEQFFGPGTRLTVL.

The chain has TRBV12-5 and TRBJ1-1; D is ambiguous. The CDR3 has 14 amino acids. The V gene's germline CDR1 is LGHNT and CDR2 FRNRAP. Trimming cost V 3 bases and J 4 bases, with 12 bases left between them. The CDR3 sequence is CASGFGGFATEAFF. The CDR3 DNA is TGTGCTAGTGGTTTCGGCGGGTTTGCCACTGAAGCTTTCTTT.

V is TRBV6-5 and J is TRBJ2-7, with a weak D call TRBD1 (6 bases). Trimming took 7 bases from V and 4 from J, leaving 8 bases between them. The CDR3 loop spans 11 amino acids. Germline V gene lookup returns CDR1 MNHEY and CDR2 SVGAGI. The CDR3 DNA is TGTGCCAGCACGACAGGATACGAGCAGTACTTC. Translation: CASTTGYEQYF.

The rearrangement joins TRBV29-1 to TRBJ2-1, with D possibly being TRBD1 (6 bases). Trimming took off 4 bases at V and 10 bases at J, with 8 bases between the two ends. Germline V gene data show CDR1 as SQVTM and CDR2 as ANQGSEA. This CDR3 comprises 10 residues. The CDR3 DNA follows: TGCAGCGTTGGAGGGGGAGAGCAGTTCTTC. Protein product: CSVGGGEQFF.

This clone appeared a single time. The V gene is TRBV5-1, the J gene TRBJ1-4; the D is unclear. V was clipped by 4 bases and J by 8 bases, with 9 bases between them. The CDR3 runs to 12 residues. The V gene's germline CDR1 is SGHRS and CDR2 YFSETQ. The CDR3 coding sequence is TGCGCCAGCAGCATGCCCGGGGAAAAACTGTTTTTT. Amino acids: CASSMPGEKLFF.

The rearrangement joins TRBV9 to TRBJ2-1; 8 bases map to TRBD2. Germline V gives CDR1 SGDLS, CDR2 YYNGEE. The V segment lost 4 bases and the J segment 7 bases; nucleotides outside the gene matches: 10. This CDR3 contains 15 residues. CDR3 nucleotides: TGTGCCAGCAGCCAACTAGCGGTACTGACAAATGAGCAGTTCTTC. It codes for CASSQLAVLTNEQFF.

This chain joins TRBV2 and TRBJ2-5; 8 bases agree with TRBD2. CDR1 is SNHLY, CDR2 FYNNEI, per germline. Trimming cost V 2 bases and J 4 bases; bases outside gene matches: 3. The CDR3 length is 14 residues. The CDR3 nucleotides read TGTGCCAGCAGTGAAACTAGCGGAGGAGAGACCCAGTACTTC. Protein sequence: CASSETSGGETQYF.

The chain uses TRBV5-1 and TRBJ2-1, with D maybe TRBD2 (5 bases). CDR3 length: 16 residues. V gave up 3 bases and J gave up 2 bases, with 15 bases separating them. Germline CDR1 is SGHRS and CDR2 is YFSETQ. CDR3 sequence reads: CASSSPSGTPYNEQFF. The CDR3 DNA sequence: TGCGCCAGCAGCTCCCCTTCGGGAACTCCCTACAATGAGCAGTTCTTC. The full variable domain, in which reference TRBV5-1 and TRBJ2-1 provide the parts outside the CDR3, is KAGVTQTPRYLIKTRGQQVTLSCSPISGHRSVSWYQQTPGQGLQFLFEYFSETQRNKGNFPGRFSGRQFSNSRSEMNVSTLELGDSALYLCASSSPSGTPYNEQFFGPGTRLTVL.

This chain uses TRBV5-4 with TRBJ1-2, with D possibly TRBD1 on 6 matching bases. The germline V gene has CDR1 SGHNT and CDR2 YYREEE (reference sequence). The CDR3 is made up of 13 amino acids. V was clipped by 4 bases and J by 1 base, with 8 bases between them. The CDR3 spells CASSPDSNYGYTF. CDR3 nucleotide sequence: TGTGCCAGCAGCCCGGACAGTAACTATGGCTACACCTTC. Variable domain in full (rest from reference TRBV5-4 and TRBJ1-2): ETGVTQSPTHLIKTRGQQVTLRCSSQSGHNTVSWYQQALGQGPQFIFQYYREEENGRGNFPPRFSGLQFPNYSSELNVNALELDDSALYLCASSPDSNYGYTFGSGTRLTVV.